The clone carrying this TCR beta chain was counted a few times. Its antigen is still unknown. These data belong to a study of early T cells in non-severe SARS-CoV-2 infection. Findings and limits, study-wide: Comparison of clonotypes with VDJdb favored anti-spike CD8 responses while missing private and CD4 specificities.

Looked up from germline, CDR1 is LNHDA and CDR2 is SQIVND (reference sequence). The CDR3 length is 14 residues. Trimming took off 5 bases at V and 1 base at J, with 9 bases between the two ends. Unique molecular identifiers were affixed to single, distinct cDNA molecules. TCRdb independently ran MiXCR on the 5' RACE reads; one entry per CDR3 protein. The data contain 100,000 to 150,000 distinct CDR3 sequences, just under 15% of them singletons. Sequenced material: whole blood. The chain combines TRBV19 with TRBJ1-5; the D is unclear. The sequence was collected from an adult who was a healthcare worker with PCR-confirmed SARS-CoV-2 infection or an uninfected control (not recorded which). The CDR3 bases are TGTGCCAGTAGTTCGGTTACAAGCAATCAGCCCCAGCATTTT. Translated: CASSSVTSNQPQHF.